The entry below gives a single T cell receptor (beta chain) sequence along with its context. No antigen is known for it. The data derive from a study of OX40 agonist ivuxolimab in advanced cancers. Study conclusions and caveats: The mean number of expanded clones was higher in CD8+ T cells than in CD4+. Doses of 0.1 to 3.0 mg/kg were accompanied by clonal expansion of CD4+ and CD8+ blood T cells by week 6.

Sequencing used immunoSEQ multiplex PCR; TCRdb keeps in-frame clones, though not all of them. Found here are about 73,000 clones, 70% to 90% of them singletons; the top ten hold 8%. Cycle 7 day 1, cycle 4 day 1, and baseline were the timepoints at which blood was sampled. Germline CDR1 is SGHKS and CDR2 is YYEKEE (reference sequence). After removal of 0 bases from V and 4 bases from J, the junction contained 7 bases not matched to a gene. The CDR3 covers 16 residues. This chain joins TRBV5-5 and TRBJ1-5; 7 bases fit TRBD1. The receptor was derived from an adult with an advanced solid tumor such as melanoma, head and neck, liver or kidney cancer. Sequences were derived from CD4+ or CD8+ T cells sorted from blood, sampled in a trial of the OX40 agonist ivuxolimab. The CDR3 reads CASSLEVTGTNQPQHF. The CDR3 coding sequence is TGTGCCAGCAGCTTGGAAGTGACAGGGACGAATCAGCCCCAGCATTTT. The complete variable domain, with remaining parts taken from reference TRBV5-5 and TRBJ1-5, reads DAGVTQSPTHLIKTRGQQVTLRCSPISGHKSVSWYQQVLGQGPQFIFQYYEKEERGRGNFPDRFSARQFPNYSSELNVNALLLGDSALYLCASSLEVTGTNQPQHFGDGTRLSIL.